The T cell receptor (beta chain) under discussion was sequenced for a study of human T cells and chemical hapten exposure. Study-level information: The sensitizer, 2% DPC, was used on roughly 2 cm by roughly 2 cm of upper inner arm skin. The scalp of each patient received a weekly diphenylcyclopropenone dose for the full roughly 25-week study. Per-sample TCR yield variation was attributed mainly to small pooled library volume differences.

In this sample, this clonotype turned up many times. Trimming took 3 bases from V and 4 from J, leaving 10 bases between them. This CDR3 region has 13 residues. Germline CDR1 reads SGDLS; CDR2 reads YYNGEE. The time point: patch test 3, about 24 weeks after DPC sensitization. Treatment in this sample: therapeutic diphenylcyclopropenone sensitization with weekly scalp DPC. Each donor was an alopecia patient between 18 and 70 years of age who qualified for DPC. TCRdb redid the calling of the RACE reads with MiXCR, one entry per CDR3 protein. Of 30,000 or so distinct CDR3 sequences in the sample, 5.5% to 6.5% are singletons; the top ten hold roughly 5.9%.

The chain has TRBV9 and TRBJ2-5; D not certain. The sample in question was whole blood, obtained in connection with sensitization to the hapten diphenylcyclopropenone (DPC). The receptor was derived from a young man with alopecia areata. Some clones in this sample may be carry-over from other donors' samples. The CDR3 sequence is CASSAPPGETQYF. As DNA, the CDR3 is TGTGCCAGCAGCGCACCACCCGGAGAGACCCAGTACTTC.